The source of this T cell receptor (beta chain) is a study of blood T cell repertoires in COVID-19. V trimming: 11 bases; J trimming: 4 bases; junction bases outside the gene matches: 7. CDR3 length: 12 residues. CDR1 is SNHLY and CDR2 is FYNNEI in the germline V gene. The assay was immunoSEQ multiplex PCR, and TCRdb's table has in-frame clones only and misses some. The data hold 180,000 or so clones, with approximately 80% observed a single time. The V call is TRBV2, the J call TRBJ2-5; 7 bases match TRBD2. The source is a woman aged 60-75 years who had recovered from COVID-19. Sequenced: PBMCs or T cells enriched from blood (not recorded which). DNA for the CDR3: TGTGCCGGGGGGGGAATAGGAGAGACCCAGTACTTC. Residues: CAGGGIGETQYF.